This T cell receptor beta chain emerged from a study of T-cell memory formation after mild COVID-19. At the level of the study: Across donors, TCR clusters were largely donor specific.

One entry per CDR3 protein results from TCRdb running MiXCR on the 5' RACE reads. The sample lists fewer than 140,000 distinct CDR3 sequences, 15% to 20% occurring once. Notes on this clonotype: Its cognate antigen is unknown.

The CDR3 length is 16 residues. The V end lost 5 bases, the J end lost 3 bases, and 14 bases lay between the germline ends. The study, taken as a whole, reports: The main location of contracting CD4+ clones was CM and EM, and that of contracting CD8+ clones was EMRA.

Sample: PBMCs or a T cell subset sorted from them (not recorded which). The rearrangement uses TRBV12-3 or TRBV12-4 and TRBJ2-6; D gene uncertain. The clonotype comes from an adult woman who had mild COVID-19 (a few samples of this study predate the infection). Cell type and time point are not known. This CDR3 is CASSPLGLGGANVLTF. In DNA form, the CDR3 reads TGTGCCAGCAGTCCCTTGGGGTTAGGTGGGGCCAACGTCCTGACTTTC.